This TCR beta chain was found in a study of regulatory T cells in long-lasting Graves disease. Overall study findings and caveats: There were preferences for TRBV28, TRBJ1-2 and TRBJ2-5 in persistent disease.

This clonotype has a count of ten or more. Its cognate antigen is unknown. Time point of the sample: newly diagnosed GD, antithyroid drugs for less than 3 months. After RNA was extracted from PBMCs, the TCR library was made from it. The CDR3 has 19 residues. Trimming cost V 3 bases and J 3 bases; bases outside gene matches: 7. Germline V lookup: CDR1 KGHDR, CDR2 SFDVKD. Investigators prepared the TCR beta libraries by applying iRepertoire HTBI primers and Arm-PCR of CDR3 regions. TCRdb independently ran MiXCR on the multiplex PCR reads; one entry per CDR3 protein. The table lists around 450,000 distinct CDR3 sequences, 15% to 20% of them singletons, with more than 9% in the top ten. The same specimen was also included in a second study, on T cells in Graves' hyperthyroidism and ophthalmopathy. That paper adds: Calling Graves' hyperthyroidism stable meant ophthalmopathy did not progress within 18 months. Uncontrolled infections, other autoimmune diseases, pregnancy or lactation led to exclusion of patients. A model using 13 V-J features told ophthalmopathy apart from stable hyperthyroidism.

The sequence was obtained from a man in his forties or fifties with Graves disease. The V gene is TRBV24-1, the J gene TRBJ2-1; 16 bases map to TRBD2. Sequences were derived from peripheral blood mononuclear cells (PBMCs), sampled at new diagnosis, from a patient treated with antithyroid drugs. As DNA, the CDR3 is TGTGCCACCAGTGATACCGGGACTAGCGGGAGGGAAGTCTACAATGAGCAGTTCTTC. It yields the protein CATSDTGTSGREVYNEQFF.